Below, 18 T cell receptor beta chains from the same sample are listed, as sequenced in a study of blood T cell repertoires in COVID-19. This table comes from immunoSEQ multiplex PCR, and its TCRdb copy is limited to in-frame clones, with some not included. The sample includes under 70,000 clones, about 86% of them seen just once. The specimen sequenced was peripheral blood. The receptors shown here come from a man between 45 and 60 years old with acute or convalescent COVID-19.

In its sample, this clone was seen once. A read error may produce the germline difference seen at one junction end. The chain links TRBV7-7 to TRBJ1-1, with D perhaps matching TRBD1 (6 bases). Germline CDR1 and CDR2: SSHAT and FNYEAQ (reference sequence). This CDR3 comprises 14 residues. Written as DNA, the CDR3 is TGTGCTAGCAGCTTAGCTCCAGGGGTAGGGGAAGCTTTCTTT. This gives the protein CASSLAPGVGEAFF.

V is TRBV7-9 and J is TRBJ1-5; D is undetermined. Per germline, CDR1 SEHNR and CDR2 FQNEAQ (reference sequence). V lost 2 bases, J lost 5 bases, and 7 bases lay in between. The CDR3 runs 13 residues. DNA for the CDR3: TGTGCCAGCAGCTTATCTCAGGATCAGCCCCAGCATTTT. Translating it yields CASSLSQDQPQHF.

A single count supports this clone. This rearrangement joins TRBV25-1 to TRBJ2-5, with D possibly matching TRBD2 (6 bases). Between the trimmed V and J ends, which lost 4 bases and 4 bases, there was a span of 13 bases. Per the germline V gene, CDR1 is MGHDK and CDR2 is SYGVNS. The CDR3 is 14 residues long. The CDR3 region is CASSGERRAETQYF. DNA of the CDR3: TGTGCCAGCAGTGGGGAGCGGAGGGCAGAGACCCAGTACTTC.

The chain recombines TRBV2 with TRBJ2-2; 11 bases fit TRBD2. This CDR3 comprises 13 residues. Germline V gene data show CDR1 as SNHLY and CDR2 as FYNNEI. The junction had 7 bases not matched to a gene; V was cut back by 11 bases and J by 8 bases. CDR3 amino acids: CAGKTSGMGELFF. The CDR3, as DNA: TGTGCCGGAAAGACTAGCGGGATGGGGGAGCTGTTTTTT.

The CDR3 reads CATSRDFGAGRQETQYF. The CDR3 DNA reads as TGTGCCACCAGCAGAGATTTTGGGGCGGGGCGCCAAGAGACCCAGTACTTC. The chain employs TRBV15 and TRBJ2-5; perhaps TRBD2 as D (6 bases). The CDR3 loop spans 17 amino acids. Looked up from germline, CDR1 is LNHNV and CDR2 is YYDKDF (reference sequence). Trimming removed 0 bases at V and 1 base at J, with 15 bases between.

V is TRBV4-1 and J is TRBJ1-5; 7 nucleotides line up with TRBD1. Germline CDR1 MGHRA, CDR2 YSYEKL. Trimming took 2 bases from V and 6 from J; bases not matched to a gene: 4. The length of the CDR3 is 14 residues. The DNA of the CDR3 is TGCGCCAGCAGCCAACCACAGGGGAGTCAGCCCCAGCATTTT. Amino acids: CASSQPQGSQPQHF.

This chain connects TRBV19 to TRBJ1-1; unclear D gene. This CDR3 spans 13 amino acids. Looked up from germline, CDR1 is LNHDA and CDR2 is SQIVND (reference sequence). The V and J ends lost 7 bases and 5 bases respectively, with 14 bases between them. The CDR3 region is CASKEGVGTEAFF. CDR3 sequence (DNA): TGTGCCAGTAAGGAGGGTGTGGGAACTGAAGCTTTCTTT.

The chain is built from TRBV10-3 and TRBJ1-2, with a tentative D call TRBD1 (6 bases). Germline V gives CDR1 ENHRY, CDR2 SYGVKD. The CDR3 runs 17 residues. V was pared by 0 bases and J by 3 bases, with 17 bases between. Here the CDR3 reads CAISESWGGSRDYGYTF. In DNA form, the CDR3 reads TGTGCCATCAGTGAGTCTTGGGGGGGCTCAAGAGACTATGGCTACACCTTC.

This chain uses TRBV14 with TRBJ1-4, with 8 bases matching TRBD1. V lost 5 bases to trimming and J lost 6 bases; unmatched junction nucleotides: 8. This CDR3 comprises 15 residues. Germline-derived CDR1 and CDR2 are SGHDN and FVKESK. This CDR3 is CASSSLGQGDEKLFF. DNA of the CDR3: TGTGCCAGCAGCTCCCTAGGACAGGGCGATGAAAAACTGTTTTTT. Drawing the rest from reference TRBV14 and TRBJ1-4, the complete variable domain is EAGVTQFPSHSVIEKGQTVTLRCDPISGHDNLYWYRRVMGKEIKFLLHFVKESKQDESGMPNNRFLAERTGGTYSTLKVQPAELEDSGVYFCASSSLGQGDEKLFFGSGTQLSVL.

This chain links TRBV3-1 (or the pseudogene TRBV3-2) with TRBJ2-1, with D possibly matching TRBD2 (6 bases). V lost 3 bases and J lost 10, with 10 bases in between. The germline gives CDR1 LGHDT, CDR2 YNNKEL (reference sequence). This CDR3 spans 12 amino acids. CDR3 nucleotide sequence: TGTGCCAGCAGCCAGGGAGGTGGGGAGCAGTTCTTC. Translation gives CASSQGGGEQFF.

This chain joins TRBV7-9 and TRBJ2-2; TRBD2 aligns across 12 bases. Germline CDR1 and CDR2: SEHNR and FQNEAQ (reference sequence). The V and J ends lost 9 bases and 3 bases, in that order; junction bases with no gene match: 8. The CDR3 extends over 16 amino acids. DNA for the CDR3: TGTGCCAGTCTGATAGGGACTAGCGGGTACACCGGGGAGCTGTTTTTT. Translated: CASLIGTSGYTGELFF.

The gene calls are TRBV11-2 and TRBJ1-6; D is undetermined. The V gene's germline CDR1 is SGHAT and CDR2 FQNNGV. The CDR3 covers 13 residues. V was clipped by 5 bases and J by 9 bases, with 11 bases between them. The CDR3 coding sequence is TGTGCCAGCAGCGGAACAGTCGGTTCACCCCTCCACTTT. Its translation: CASSGTVGSPLHF.

The J gene is TRBJ2-1, the V gene TRBV24-1; possibly TRBD2 for D (6 bases). CDR3 length: 13 residues. Trimming pared 5 bases from V and 7 bases from J, leaving 11 bases between. CDR1 and CDR2 from the germline V gene are KGHDR and SFDVKD. The CDR3 DNA is TGTGCCACCAGTGTGGGCGGGATTAATGAGCAGTTCTTC. It yields the protein CATSVGGINEQFF.

The chain combines TRBV2 with TRBJ2-5, with 9 bases lining up with TRBD2. Losses at the gene ends were 8 bases for V and 7 bases for J; bases not matched to a gene: 5. Germline values: CDR1 SNHLY, CDR2 FYNNEI. CDR3 length equals 12 residues. CDR3 bases: TGTGCCAGCTCTATAGCGGGGGCGACCCAGTACTTC. Encoded protein: CASSIAGATQYF. Variable domain in full (rest from reference TRBV2 and TRBJ2-5): EPEVTQTPSHQVTQMGQEVILRCVPISNHLYFYWYRQILGQKVEFLVSFYNNEISEKSEIFDDQFSVERPDGSNFTLKIRSTKLEDSAMYFCASSIAGATQYFGPGTRLLVL.

The chain combines TRBV19 with TRBJ2-3; 9 bases are shared with TRBD1. Germline-derived CDR1 and CDR2 are LNHDA and SQIVND (reference sequence). This CDR3 is built from 18 residues. The junction had 14 bases not matched to a gene; V was cut back by 5 bases and J by 2 bases. Written as DNA, the CDR3 is TGTGCCAGTAGTTGGGACAGGGCTAATACGAGAGACACAGATACGCAGTATTTT. Encoded protein: CASSWDRANTRDTDTQYF.

In its sample, this clone was seen once. The chain is built from TRBV11-1 and TRBJ2-1, with TRBD2 as a possible D gene (5 bases). The CDR3 is 16 residues long. Deletions cut 0 bases from V and 3 bases from J, with 12 bases between. Germline-derived CDR1 and CDR2 are SGHAT and FQDESV (reference sequence). CDR3 loop: CASSLASDSIYNEQFF. CDR3 nucleotide sequence: TGTGCCAGCAGCTTAGCTAGCGATTCCATCTACAATGAGCAGTTCTTC.

The chain links TRBV27 to TRBJ2-1; 10 bases align to TRBD2. The CDR3 is 16 residues long. V shed 5 bases and J 8 bases; nucleotides not matched to a gene: 12. Germline CDR1 and CDR2: MNHEY and SMNVEV (reference sequence). The CDR3 DNA follows: TGTGCCAGCAGTGCGCCGGGACTAGCGAATATTTATGAGCAGTTCTTC. It specifies CASSAPGLANIYEQFF.

This sequence joins TRBV3-1 (or the pseudogene TRBV3-2) and TRBJ1-1; 10 bases match TRBD1. The ends lost 2 bases at V and 10 bases at J; junction bases unmatched: 1. The length of the CDR3 is 12 residues. Germline CDR1 LGHDT, CDR2 YNNKEL (reference sequence). CDR3 amino acids: CASSQRTGGAFF. As DNA, the CDR3 is TGTGCCAGCAGCCAACGGACAGGGGGAGCTTTCTTT.